This record covers a single TCR beta chain. The data are from a study of blood T cell repertoires in COVID-19. Clones were read by immunoSEQ multiplex PCR, and TCRdb kept only the in-frame ones, dropping some. The sample lists some 52,000 clones; roughly 87% were seen once. Losses at the gene ends were 0 bases for V and 4 bases for J; bases not matched to a gene: 5. This CDR3 has 15 residues. The germline V gene has CDR1 PRHDT and CDR2 FYEKMQ (reference sequence). The J gene is TRBJ1-2, the V gene TRBV13, with 7 bases that match TRBD1. This TCR was sampled from a human donor with active COVID-19. The donor label of this sample is uncertain. The material sequenced was peripheral blood. This chain's CDR3 is CASSLGGQIIYGYTF. CDR3 in DNA: TGTGCCAGCAGCTTAGGGGGACAGATAATCTATGGCTACACCTTC.